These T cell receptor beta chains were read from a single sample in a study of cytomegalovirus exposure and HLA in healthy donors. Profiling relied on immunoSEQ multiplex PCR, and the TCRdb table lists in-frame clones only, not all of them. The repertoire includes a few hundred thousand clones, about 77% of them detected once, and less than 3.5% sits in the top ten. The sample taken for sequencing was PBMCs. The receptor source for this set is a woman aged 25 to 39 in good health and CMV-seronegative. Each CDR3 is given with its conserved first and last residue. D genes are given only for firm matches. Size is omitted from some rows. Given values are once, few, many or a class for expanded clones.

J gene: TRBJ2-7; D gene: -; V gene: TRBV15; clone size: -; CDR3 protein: CATSRGLVYEQYF; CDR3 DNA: TGTGCCACCAGCAGAGGACTAGTTTACGAGCAGTACTTC
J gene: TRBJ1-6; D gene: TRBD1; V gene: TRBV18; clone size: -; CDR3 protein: CASSPQTGGGNSPLHF; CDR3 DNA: TGTGCCAGCTCACCACAGACAGGGGGTGGAAATTCACCCCTCCACTTT
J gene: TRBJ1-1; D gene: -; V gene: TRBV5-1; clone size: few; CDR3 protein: CASRAGGEAFF; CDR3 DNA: TGCGCCAGCAGGGCCGGCGGTGAAGCTTTCTTT
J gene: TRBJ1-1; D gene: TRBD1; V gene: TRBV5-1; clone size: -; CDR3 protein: CASSLHRGLGTEAFF; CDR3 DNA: TGCGCCAGCAGCTTGCACAGGGGGTTGGGCACTGAAGCTTTCTTT
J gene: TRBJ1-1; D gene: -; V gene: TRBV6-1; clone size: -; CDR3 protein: CATVRGGTEAFF; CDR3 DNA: TGTGCCACGGTCAGGGGTGGCACTGAAGCTTTCTTT
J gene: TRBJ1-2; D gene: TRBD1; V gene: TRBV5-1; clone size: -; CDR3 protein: CASSWGTGGGYTF; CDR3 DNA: TGCGCCAGCAGCTGGGGGACAGGGGGCGGCTACACCTTC
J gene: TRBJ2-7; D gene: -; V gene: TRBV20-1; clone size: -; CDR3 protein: CSPSGTYEQYF; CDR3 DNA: TGCAGCCCGTCGGGTACCTACGAGCAGTACTTC
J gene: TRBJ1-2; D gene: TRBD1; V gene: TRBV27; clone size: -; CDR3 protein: CASSRDRYNYGYTF; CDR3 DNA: TGTGCCAGCAGTCGGGACAGATACAACTATGGCTACACCTTC
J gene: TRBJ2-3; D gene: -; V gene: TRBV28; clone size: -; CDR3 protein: CATVSLEVDTQYF; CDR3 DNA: TGTGCCACCGTGTCCTTAGAGGTAGATACGCAGTATTTT
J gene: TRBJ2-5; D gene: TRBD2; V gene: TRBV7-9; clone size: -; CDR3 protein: CASSLGLAEYQETQYF; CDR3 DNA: TGTGCCAGCAGCTTAGGGCTAGCGGAATACCAAGAGACCCAGTACTTC
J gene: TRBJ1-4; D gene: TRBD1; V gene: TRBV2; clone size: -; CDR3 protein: CAAQGLGEKLFF; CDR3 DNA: TGTGCCGCACAGGGGCTCGGTGAAAAACTGTTTTTT
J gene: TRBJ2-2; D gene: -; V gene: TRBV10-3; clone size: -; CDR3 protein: CAISDLGTSYLYTGELFF; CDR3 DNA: TGTGCCATCAGTGACCTCGGGACTTCCTATCTTTACACCGGGGAGCTGTTTTTT
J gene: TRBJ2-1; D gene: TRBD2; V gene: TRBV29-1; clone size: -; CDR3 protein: CSVRLAGVYNEQFF; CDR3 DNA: TGCAGCGTACGACTAGCGGGAGTCTACAATGAGCAGTTCTTC
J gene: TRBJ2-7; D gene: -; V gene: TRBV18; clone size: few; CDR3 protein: CASSPPGVSEQYF; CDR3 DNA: TGTGCCAGCTCACCACCGGGAGTGTCCGAGCAGTACTTC
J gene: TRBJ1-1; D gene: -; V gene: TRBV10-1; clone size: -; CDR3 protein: CASSESPSGVEAFF; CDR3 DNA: TGCGCCAGCAGTGAGTCCCCATCAGGGGTTGAAGCTTTCTTT
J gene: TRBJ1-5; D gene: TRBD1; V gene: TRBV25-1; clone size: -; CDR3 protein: CASSQGDQPQHF; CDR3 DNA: TGTGCCAGCAGCCAGGGGGATCAGCCCCAGCATTTT
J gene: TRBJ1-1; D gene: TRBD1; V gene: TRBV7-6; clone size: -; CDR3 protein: CASSEGAMNTEAFF; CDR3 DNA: TGTGCCAGCTCAGAGGGGGCGATGAACACTGAAGCTTTCTTT
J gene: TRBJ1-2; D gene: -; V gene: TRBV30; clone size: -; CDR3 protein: CAWSPISHGGSGYGYTF; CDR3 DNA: TGTGCCTGGAGCCCCATCTCCCACGGGGGATCGGGCTATGGCTACACCTTC
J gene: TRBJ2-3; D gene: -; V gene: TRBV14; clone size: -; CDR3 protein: CASSHRTGTDTQYF; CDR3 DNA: TGTGCCAGCAGCCACAGGACTGGCACAGATACGCAGTATTTT
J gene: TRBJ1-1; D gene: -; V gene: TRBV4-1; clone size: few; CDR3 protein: CASSQDWGGPTEAFF; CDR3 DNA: TGCGCCAGCAGCCAAGATTGGGGGGGGCCCACTGAAGCTTTCTTT
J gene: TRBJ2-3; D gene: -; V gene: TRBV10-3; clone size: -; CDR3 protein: CASTRDIGDTQYF; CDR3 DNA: TGTGCCAGTACACGGGACATCGGAGATACGCAGTATTTT
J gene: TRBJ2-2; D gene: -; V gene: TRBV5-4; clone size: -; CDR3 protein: CASSSYTGELFF; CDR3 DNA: TGTGCCAGCAGCTCGTACACCGGGGAGCTGTTTTTT
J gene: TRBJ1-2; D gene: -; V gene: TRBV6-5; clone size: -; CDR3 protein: CASSEGTLYYGYTF; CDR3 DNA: TGCGCCAGCAGTGAGGGAACGCTCTACTATGGCTACACCTTC
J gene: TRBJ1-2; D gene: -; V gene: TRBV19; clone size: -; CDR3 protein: CASSKDYYGYTF; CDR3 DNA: TGTGCCAGTAGCAAGGACTACTATGGCTACACCTTC
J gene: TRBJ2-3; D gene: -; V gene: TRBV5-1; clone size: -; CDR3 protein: CASSNPQGSDTQYF; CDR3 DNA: TGCGCCAGCAGCAACCCCCAGGGGTCAGATACGCAGTATTTT
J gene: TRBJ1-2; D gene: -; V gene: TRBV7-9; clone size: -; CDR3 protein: CSSSLQGDGYTF; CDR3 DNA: TGTTCCAGCAGTCTACAAGGAGATGGCTACACCTTC
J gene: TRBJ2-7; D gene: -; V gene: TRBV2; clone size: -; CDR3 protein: CASRVSRGNEQYF; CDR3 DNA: TGTGCCAGCAGGGTAAGCCGGGGGAACGAGCAGTACTTC
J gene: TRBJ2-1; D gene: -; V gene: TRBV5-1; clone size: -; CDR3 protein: CASSLAVNEQFF; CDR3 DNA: TGCGCCAGCAGCTTGGCGGTTAATGAGCAGTTCTTC
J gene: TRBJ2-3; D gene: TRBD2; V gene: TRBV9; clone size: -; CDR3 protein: CASSGRALADEDDTQYF; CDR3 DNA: TGTGCCAGCAGCGGCCGAGCCCTAGCGGACGAAGACGATACGCAGTATTTT
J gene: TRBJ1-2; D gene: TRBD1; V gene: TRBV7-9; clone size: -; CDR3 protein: CASSPGTGRGYTF; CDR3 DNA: TGTGCCAGCAGCCCGGGGACAGGGCGCGGCTACACCTTC
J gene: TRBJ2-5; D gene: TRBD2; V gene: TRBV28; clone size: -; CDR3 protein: CASRRRELAGEETQYF; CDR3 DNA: TGTGCCAGCAGACGACGGGAACTAGCGGGAGAAGAGACCCAGTACTTC
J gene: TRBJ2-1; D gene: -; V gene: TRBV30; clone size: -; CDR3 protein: CAWSIGNEQFF; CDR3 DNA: TGTGCCTGGAGTATCGGCAATGAGCAGTTCTTC
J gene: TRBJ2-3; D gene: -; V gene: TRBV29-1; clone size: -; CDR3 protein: CSAGTRLTDTQYF; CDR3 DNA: TGCAGCGCAGGGACAAGGCTCACAGATACGCAGTATTTT
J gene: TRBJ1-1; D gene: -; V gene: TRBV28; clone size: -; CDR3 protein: CASIRGKLNTEAFF; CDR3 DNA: TGTGCCAGCATCCGGGGAAAACTAAACACTGAAGCTTTCTTT
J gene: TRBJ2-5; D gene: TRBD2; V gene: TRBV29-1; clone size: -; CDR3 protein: CSVGDYPRTQYF; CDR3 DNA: TGCAGCGTGGGGGACTACCCCAGGACCCAGTACTTC
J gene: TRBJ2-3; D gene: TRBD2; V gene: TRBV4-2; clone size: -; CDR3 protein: CASSQDVPSGGAKDTQYF; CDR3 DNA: TGTGCCAGCAGCCAAGATGTGCCTAGCGGGGGGGCTAAAGATACGCAGTATTTT
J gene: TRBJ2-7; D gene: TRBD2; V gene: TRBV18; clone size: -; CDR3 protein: CASSPYAGVTYEQYF; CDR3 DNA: TGTGCCAGCTCACCGTACGCGGGAGTCACCTACGAGCAGTACTTC
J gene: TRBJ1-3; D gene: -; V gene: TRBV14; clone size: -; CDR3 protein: CASSQVDGNTIYF; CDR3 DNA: TGTGCCAGCAGCCAAGTAGATGGAAACACCATATATTTT
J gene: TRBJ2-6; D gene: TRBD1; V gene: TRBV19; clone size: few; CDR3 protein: CASNRNRGMSGANVLTF; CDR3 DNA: TGTGCCAGTAATAGGAACAGGGGAATGTCTGGGGCCAACGTCCTGACTTTC
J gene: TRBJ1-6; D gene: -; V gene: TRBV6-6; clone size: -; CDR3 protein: CASSYSNPEGSPLHF; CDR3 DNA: TGTGCCAGCAGTTACTCAAACCCCGAGGGCTCACCCCTCCACTTT